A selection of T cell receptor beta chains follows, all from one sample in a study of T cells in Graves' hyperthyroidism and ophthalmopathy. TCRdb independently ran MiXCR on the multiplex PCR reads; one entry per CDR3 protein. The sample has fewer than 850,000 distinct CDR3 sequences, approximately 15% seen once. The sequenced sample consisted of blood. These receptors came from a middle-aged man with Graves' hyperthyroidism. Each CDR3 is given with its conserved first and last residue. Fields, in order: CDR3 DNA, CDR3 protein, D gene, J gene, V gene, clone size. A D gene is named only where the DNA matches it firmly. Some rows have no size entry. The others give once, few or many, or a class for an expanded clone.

cdr3_nt: TGTGCCAGCAGTTTCCTCGAACAACAAGCCGGAGAGACCCAGTACTTC; cdr3_aa: CASSFLEQQAGETQYF; d_call: .; j_call: TRBJ2-5; v_call: TRBV28; clone_size: many
cdr3_nt: TGCGCCAGCAGCGGGGACAGGTATTCCTACGAGCAGTACTTC; cdr3_aa: CASSGDRYSYEQYF; d_call: TRBD1; j_call: TRBJ2-7; v_call: TRBV5-1; clone_size: .
cdr3_nt: TGCAGTGCACAGACTAGCTTCAATGAGCAGTTCTTC; cdr3_aa: CSAQTSFNEQFF; d_call: TRBD2; j_call: TRBJ2-1; v_call: TRBV20-1; clone_size: few
cdr3_nt: TGTGCCAGTACATCAGGGGGGAACATTCAGTACTTC; cdr3_aa: CASTSGGNIQYF; d_call: .; j_call: TRBJ2-4; v_call: TRBV27; clone_size: .
cdr3_nt: TGTGCCAGCAGCTTGGCCATAGCGGGAGGGCCGTACAATGAGCAGTTCTTC; cdr3_aa: CASSLAIAGGPYNEQFF; d_call: TRBD2; j_call: TRBJ2-1; v_call: TRBV7-8; clone_size: .
cdr3_nt: TGCAGTGCTAGAGGTCTTACCGGGACTAGTATCGACGAGCAGTACTTC; cdr3_aa: CSARGLTGTSIDEQYF; d_call: TRBD2; j_call: TRBJ2-7; v_call: TRBV20-1; clone_size: .
cdr3_nt: TGCAGCGTTGAAGGTTCGGAATCCGGGTATGGCTACACCTTC; cdr3_aa: CSVEGSESGYGYTF; d_call: .; j_call: TRBJ1-2; v_call: TRBV29-1; clone_size: once
cdr3_nt: TGTGCCACCAGTGATGACAGGGTGTCCTACAATGAGCAGTTCTTC; cdr3_aa: CATSDDRVSYNEQFF; d_call: TRBD1; j_call: TRBJ2-1; v_call: TRBV24-1; clone_size: .
cdr3_nt: TGTGCCAGCAGCAGTAGCGGGAGAGAGACAGATACGCAGTATTTT; cdr3_aa: CASSSSGRETDTQYF; d_call: TRBD2; j_call: TRBJ2-3; v_call: TRBV7-3; clone_size: many
cdr3_nt: TGTGCCACCAGTGATTTCGCAGGGACTAGCGGGAGATATGAGCAGTTCTTC; cdr3_aa: CATSDFAGTSGRYEQFF; d_call: TRBD2; j_call: TRBJ2-1; v_call: TRBV24-1; clone_size: many
cdr3_nt: TGTGCCAGCAGCCCCGGCCGGGACAGGGGGTCCTACGAGCAGTACTTC; cdr3_aa: CASSPGRDRGSYEQYF; d_call: TRBD1; j_call: TRBJ2-7; v_call: TRBV11-2; clone_size: many
cdr3_nt: TGCGCCAGCAGCCAAGACCCTAGCGGATCCCACGAGCAGTACTTC; cdr3_aa: CASSQDPSGSHEQYF; d_call: TRBD2; j_call: TRBJ2-7; v_call: TRBV4-1; clone_size: .
cdr3_nt: TGTGCCGGGAGGGCTGGGTCTGAGCAGTTCTTC; cdr3_aa: CAGRAGSEQFF; d_call: TRBD2; j_call: TRBJ2-1; v_call: TRBV28; clone_size: .
cdr3_nt: TGTGCCAGCAGTAAAGGACAGGTTTCTTCACCCCTCCACTTT; cdr3_aa: CASSKGQVSSPLHF; d_call: TRBD1; j_call: TRBJ1-6; v_call: TRBV12-3/TRBV12-4; clone_size: many
cdr3_nt: TGTGCCACCAGTGATTTGTCCACTAGCGGGATACCCAATGAGCAGTTCTTC; cdr3_aa: CATSDLSTSGIPNEQFF; d_call: TRBD2; j_call: TRBJ2-1; v_call: TRBV24-1; clone_size: few
cdr3_nt: TGTGCCAGCAGCTTCGGGACGGATATGAACACTGAAGCTTTCTTT; cdr3_aa: CASSFGTDMNTEAFF; d_call: .; j_call: TRBJ1-1; v_call: TRBV5-5; clone_size: .
cdr3_nt: TGTGCCAGCAGCTTAGTAGCGGACGCGAACACCGGGGAGCTGTTTTTT; cdr3_aa: CASSLVADANTGELFF; d_call: .; j_call: TRBJ2-2; v_call: TRBV7-8; clone_size: .
cdr3_nt: TGTGCCAGCAGTCCAATCGCCAACACGGGTGATGAAAAACTGTTTTTT; cdr3_aa: CASSPIANTGDEKLFF; d_call: .; j_call: TRBJ1-4; v_call: TRBV28; clone_size: many
cdr3_nt: TGCGCCAGCAGCCAAGAGCTAGCTATTAACGATGAGCAGTTCTTC; cdr3_aa: CASSQELAINDEQFF; d_call: .; j_call: TRBJ2-1; v_call: TRBV4-1; clone_size: .
cdr3_nt: TGTGCTAGTGGGGGGGGACTAGCGTACAATGAGCAGTTCTTC; cdr3_aa: CASGGGLAYNEQFF; d_call: TRBD2; j_call: TRBJ2-1; v_call: TRBV12-5; clone_size: few
cdr3_nt: TGTGCCAGCAGTTTGGACAGGGGGTGGTCAGATACGCAGTATTTT; cdr3_aa: CASSLDRGWSDTQYF; d_call: TRBD1; j_call: TRBJ2-3; v_call: TRBV2; clone_size: many
cdr3_nt: TGTGCCAGCAGTTTCGTGGGAAACGAGCAGTACTTC; cdr3_aa: CASSFVGNEQYF; d_call: .; j_call: TRBJ2-7; v_call: TRBV12-3/TRBV12-4; clone_size: many
cdr3_nt: TGTGCCAGCAGCTTAGAGCGGTGGGACATTCAGTACTTC; cdr3_aa: CASSLERWDIQYF; d_call: .; j_call: TRBJ2-4; v_call: TRBV7-3; clone_size: few
cdr3_nt: TGTGCCAGCAGCGGAATCACCGGGGAGCTGTTTTTT; cdr3_aa: CASSGITGELFF; d_call: .; j_call: TRBJ2-2; v_call: TRBV11-3; clone_size: many
cdr3_nt: TGTGCCAGCACCCAGACAGGGACGGAGACCCAGTACTTC; cdr3_aa: CASTQTGTETQYF; d_call: TRBD1; j_call: TRBJ2-5; v_call: TRBV12-3/TRBV12-4; clone_size: many
cdr3_nt: TGTGCCAGCAGCTTACGGGCGGAAATAGCCAAAAACATTCAGTACTTC; cdr3_aa: CASSLRAEIAKNIQYF; d_call: .; j_call: TRBJ2-4; v_call: TRBV7-2; clone_size: few